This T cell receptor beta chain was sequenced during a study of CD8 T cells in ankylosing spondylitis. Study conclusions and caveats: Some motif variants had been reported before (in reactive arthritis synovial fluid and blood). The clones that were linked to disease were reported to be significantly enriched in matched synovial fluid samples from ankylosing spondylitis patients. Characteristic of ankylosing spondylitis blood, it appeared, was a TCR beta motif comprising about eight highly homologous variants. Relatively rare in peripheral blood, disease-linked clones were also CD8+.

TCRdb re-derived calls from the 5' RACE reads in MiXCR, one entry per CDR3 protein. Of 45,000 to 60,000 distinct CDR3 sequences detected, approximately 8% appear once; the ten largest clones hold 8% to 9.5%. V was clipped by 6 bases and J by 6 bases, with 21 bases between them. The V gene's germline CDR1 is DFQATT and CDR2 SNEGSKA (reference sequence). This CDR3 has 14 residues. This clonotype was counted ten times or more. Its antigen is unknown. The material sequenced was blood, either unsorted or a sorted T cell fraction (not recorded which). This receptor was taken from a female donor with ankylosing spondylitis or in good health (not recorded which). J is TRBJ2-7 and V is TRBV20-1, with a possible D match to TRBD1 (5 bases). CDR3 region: CSAASAGPLAEQYF. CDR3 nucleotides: TGCAGTGCCGCAAGTGCAGGGCCCTTAGCCGAGCAGTACTTC.